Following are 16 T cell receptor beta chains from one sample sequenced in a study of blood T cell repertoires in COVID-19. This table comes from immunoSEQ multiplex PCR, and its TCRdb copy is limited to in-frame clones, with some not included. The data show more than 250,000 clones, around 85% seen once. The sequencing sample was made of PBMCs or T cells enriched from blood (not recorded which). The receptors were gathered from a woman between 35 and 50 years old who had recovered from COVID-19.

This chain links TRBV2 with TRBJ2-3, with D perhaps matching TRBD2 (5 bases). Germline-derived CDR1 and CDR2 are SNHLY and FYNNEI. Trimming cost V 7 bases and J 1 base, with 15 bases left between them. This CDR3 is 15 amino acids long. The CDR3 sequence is CASTLEAGGTDTQYF. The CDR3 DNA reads TGTGCCAGCACACTAGAGGCCGGGGGCACAGATACGCAGTATTTT.

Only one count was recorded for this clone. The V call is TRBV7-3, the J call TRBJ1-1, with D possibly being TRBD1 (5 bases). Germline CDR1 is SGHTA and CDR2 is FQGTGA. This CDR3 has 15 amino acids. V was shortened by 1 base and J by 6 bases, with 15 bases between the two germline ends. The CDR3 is CASSLNAGKGAEAFF. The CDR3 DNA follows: TGTGCCAGCAGCTTAAACGCAGGTAAAGGGGCTGAAGCTTTCTTT.

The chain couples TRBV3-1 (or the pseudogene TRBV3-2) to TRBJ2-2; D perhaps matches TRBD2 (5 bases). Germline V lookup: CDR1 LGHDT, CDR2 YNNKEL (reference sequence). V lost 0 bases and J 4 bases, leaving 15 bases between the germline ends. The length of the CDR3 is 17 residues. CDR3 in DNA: TGTGCCAGCAGCCAAGACCTGGCCCTTGGAGGCACCGGGGAGCTGTTTTTT. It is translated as CASSQDLALGGTGELFF.

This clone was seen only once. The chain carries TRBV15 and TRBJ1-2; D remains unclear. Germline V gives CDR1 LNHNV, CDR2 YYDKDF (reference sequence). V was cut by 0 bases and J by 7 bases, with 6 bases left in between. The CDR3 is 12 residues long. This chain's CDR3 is CATSRDHSGYTF. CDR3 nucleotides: TGTGCCACCAGCAGAGATCACAGTGGCTACACCTTC.

The CDR3 DNA sequence: TGTGCCAGCAGGAGGACTAGCGGGAGTGATACGCAGTATTTT. This codes for CASRRTSGSDTQYF. The chain employs TRBV7-3 and TRBJ2-3, with 13 positions matching TRBD2. This CDR3 contains 14 residues. Germline lookup yields CDR1 SGHTA and CDR2 FQGTGA. V was clipped by 6 bases and J by 6 bases; unmatched bases: 3. Supplemented by reference TRBV7-3 and TRBJ2-3, the full variable domain reads GAGVSQTPSNKVTEKGKYVELRCDPISGHTALYWYRQSLGQGPEFLIYFQGTGAADDSGLPNDRFFAVRPEGSVSTLKIQRTERGDSAVYLCASRRTSGSDTQYFGPGTRLTVL.

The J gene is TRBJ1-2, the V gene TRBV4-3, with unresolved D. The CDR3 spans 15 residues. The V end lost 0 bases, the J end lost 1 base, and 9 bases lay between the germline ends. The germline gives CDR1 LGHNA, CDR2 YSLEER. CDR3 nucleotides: TGCGCCAGCAGCCAAGAGGAGGGTAATAACTATGGCTACACCTTC. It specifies CASSQEEGNNYGYTF.

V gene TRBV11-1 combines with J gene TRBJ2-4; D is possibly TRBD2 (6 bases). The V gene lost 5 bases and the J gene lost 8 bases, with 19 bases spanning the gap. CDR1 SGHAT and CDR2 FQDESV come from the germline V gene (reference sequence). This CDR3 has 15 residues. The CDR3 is CASSLPGDPEDIQYF. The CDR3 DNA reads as TGTGCCAGCAGCCTCCCGGGGGACCCTGAGGACATTCAGTACTTC. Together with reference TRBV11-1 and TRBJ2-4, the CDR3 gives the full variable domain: EAEVAQSPRYKITEKSQAVAFWCDPISGHATLYWYRQILGQGPELLVQFQDESVVDDSQLPKDRFSAERLKGVDSTLKIQPAELGDSAMYLCASSLPGDPEDIQYFGAGTRLSVL.

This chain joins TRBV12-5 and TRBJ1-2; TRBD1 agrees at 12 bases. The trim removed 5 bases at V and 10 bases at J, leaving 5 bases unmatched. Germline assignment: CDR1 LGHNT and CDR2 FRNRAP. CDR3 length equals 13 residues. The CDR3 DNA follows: TGTGCTAGTGGTCCCGGGACAGGGGGCGACTACACCTTC. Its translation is CASGPGTGGDYTF.

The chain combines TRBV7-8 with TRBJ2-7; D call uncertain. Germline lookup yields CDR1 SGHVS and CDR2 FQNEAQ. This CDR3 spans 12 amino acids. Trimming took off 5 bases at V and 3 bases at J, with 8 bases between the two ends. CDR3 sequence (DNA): TGTGCCAGCAGCCCCCAGAACTACGAGCAGTACTTC. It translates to CASSPQNYEQYF. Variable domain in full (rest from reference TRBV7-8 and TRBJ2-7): GAGVSQSPRYKVAKRGQDVALRCDPISGHVSLFWYQQALGQGPEFLTYFQNEAQLDKSGLPSDRFFAERPEGSVSTLKIQRTQQEDSAVYLCASSPQNYEQYFGPGTRLTVT.

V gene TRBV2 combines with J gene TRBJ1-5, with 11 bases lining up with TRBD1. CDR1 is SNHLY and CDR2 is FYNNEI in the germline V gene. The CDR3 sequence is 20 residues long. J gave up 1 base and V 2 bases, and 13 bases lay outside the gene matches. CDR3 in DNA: TGTGCCAGCAGTGAACCCCGGACAGGGGGCGCACGGGGGAGCAATCAGCCCCAGCATTTT. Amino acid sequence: CASSEPRTGGARGSNQPQHF.

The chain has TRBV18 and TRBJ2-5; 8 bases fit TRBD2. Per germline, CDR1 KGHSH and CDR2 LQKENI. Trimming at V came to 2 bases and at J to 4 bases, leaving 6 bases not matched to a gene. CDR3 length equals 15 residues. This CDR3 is CASSPYSLAGETQYF. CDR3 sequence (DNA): TGTGCCAGCTCACCATACTCCCTAGCGGGAGAGACCCAGTACTTC.

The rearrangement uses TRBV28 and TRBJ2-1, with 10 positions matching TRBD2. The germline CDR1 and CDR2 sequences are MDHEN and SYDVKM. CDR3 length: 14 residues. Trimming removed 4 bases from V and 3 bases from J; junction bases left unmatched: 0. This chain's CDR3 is CASSSSGSYNEQFF. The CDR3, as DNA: TGTGCCAGCAGTTCTAGCGGGAGCTACAATGAGCAGTTCTTC. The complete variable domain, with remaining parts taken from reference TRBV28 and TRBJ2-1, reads DVKVTQSSRYLVKRTGEKVFLECVQDMDHENMFWYRQDPGLGLRLIYFSYDVKMKEKGDIPEGYSVSREKKERFSLILESASTNQTSMYLCASSSSGSYNEQFFGPGTRLTVL.

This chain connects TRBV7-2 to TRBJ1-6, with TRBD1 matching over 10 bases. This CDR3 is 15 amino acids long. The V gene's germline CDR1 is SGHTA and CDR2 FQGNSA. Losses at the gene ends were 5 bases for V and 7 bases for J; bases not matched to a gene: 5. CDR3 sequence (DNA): TGTGCCAGCAGCCCTGGACAGGGGGGGAATTCACCCCTCCACTTT. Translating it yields CASSPGQGGNSPLHF.

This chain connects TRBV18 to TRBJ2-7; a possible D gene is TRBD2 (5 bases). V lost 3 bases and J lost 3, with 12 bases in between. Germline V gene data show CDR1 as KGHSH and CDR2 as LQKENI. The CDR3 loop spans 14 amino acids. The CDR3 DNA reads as TGTGCCAGCTCACCTGTGAGCGGAGACTACGAGCAGTACTTC. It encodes CASSPVSGDYEQYF.

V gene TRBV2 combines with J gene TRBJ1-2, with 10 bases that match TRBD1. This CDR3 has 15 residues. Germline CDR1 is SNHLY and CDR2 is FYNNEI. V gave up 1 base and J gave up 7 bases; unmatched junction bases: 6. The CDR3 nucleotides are TGTGCCAGCAGTGAAGGTTGGACAGGGGGGTTTGGCTACACCTTC. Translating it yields CASSEGWTGGFGYTF.

The CDR3 loop reads CASSPVDPTGEQYF. The CDR3 DNA is TGTGCCAGCAGCCCCGTTGACCCAACGGGCGAGCAGTACTTC. The chain uses TRBV7-2 and TRBJ2-7; D is unclear. V was trimmed by 5 bases and J by 6 bases, leaving 17 bases between them. This CDR3 is 14 amino acids long. Germline V lookup: CDR1 SGHTA, CDR2 FQGNSA. Full variable domain (rest looked up from reference TRBV7-2 and TRBJ2-7): GAGVSQSPSNKVTEKGKDVELRCDPISGHTALYWYRQSLGQGLEFLIYFQGNSAPDKSGLPSDRFSAERTGGSVSTLTIQRTQQEDSAVYLCASSPVDPTGEQYFGPGTRLTVT.